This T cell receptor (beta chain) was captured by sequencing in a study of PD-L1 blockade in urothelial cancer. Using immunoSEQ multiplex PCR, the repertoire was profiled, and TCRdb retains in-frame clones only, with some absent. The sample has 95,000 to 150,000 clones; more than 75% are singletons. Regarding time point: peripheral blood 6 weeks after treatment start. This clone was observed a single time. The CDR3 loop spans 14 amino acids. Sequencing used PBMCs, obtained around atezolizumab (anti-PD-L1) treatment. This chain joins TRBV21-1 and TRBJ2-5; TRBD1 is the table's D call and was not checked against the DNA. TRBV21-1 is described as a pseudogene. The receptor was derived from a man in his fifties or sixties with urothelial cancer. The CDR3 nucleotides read TGTGCCAGCAGCAGCGGACAGGGGAAAGAGACCCAGTACTTC. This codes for CASSSGQGKETQYF.